The 17 T cell receptor beta chains below come from one sample, sequenced in a study of glioma-infiltrating T cells. Using RNA template, CDR3s of TCR alpha and beta were amplified with iRepertoire arm-PCR. Each CDR3 protein is one row after TCRdb ran MiXCR on the multiplex PCR reads. This table holds around 350,000 distinct CDR3 sequences, more than 35% found once. The sequenced sample consisted of glioma tissue, nonneoplastic brain tissue, or PBMCs (not recorded which). The receptors were sampled from a human donor with low-grade glioma or glioblastoma, undergoing nonglioma brain surgery, or in good health (not recorded which).

J is TRBJ2-1 and V is TRBV6-6, with D tentatively TRBD2 (5 bases). The CDR3 is 16 amino acids. Trimming pared 0 bases from V and 6 bases from J, leaving 15 bases between. Germline V lookup: CDR1 MNHNY, CDR2 SVGAGI (reference sequence). Here the CDR3 reads CASSYSWTPTSNEQFF. The CDR3 nucleotides read TGTGCCAGCAGTTACTCGTGGACTCCAACGAGCAATGAGCAGTTCTTC.

On this clonotype: This is likely a read error, given that the CDR3 carries no conserved phenylalanine or tryptophan at its end. The J gene is TRBJ2-3, the V gene TRBV5-1; 14 bases fit TRBD2. After removal of 4 bases from V and 1 base from J, the junction contained 2 bases not matched to a gene. Germline V gives CDR1 SGHRS, CDR2 YFSETQ. The CDR3 consists of 16 residues. The CDR3 coding sequence is TGCGCCAGCAGCCTGGGACTAGCGGGAGGCACAGATACGCAGTATCTT. It translates to CASSLGLAGGTDTQYL.

The J gene is TRBJ2-2, the V gene TRBV2; D remains ambiguous. V dropped 6 bases and J dropped 4 bases, with 9 bases sitting between them. This CDR3 has 13 amino acids. The germline V gene has CDR1 SNHLY and CDR2 FYNNEI. In DNA, the CDR3 is TGTGCCAGCAGGCGGACGGGCACCGGGGAGCTGTTTTTT. The encoded protein is CASRRTGTGELFF.

The rearrangement uses TRBV20-1 and TRBJ2-7; D gene unclear. V lost 0 bases to trimming and J lost 3 bases, with 12 bases between them. The V gene's germline CDR1 is DFQATT and CDR2 SNEGSKA (reference sequence). CDR3 length equals 14 residues. The CDR3 region has the DNA TGCAGTGCTAGAGATTTGGGCATCCGCTACGAGCAGTACTTC. This codes for CSARDLGIRYEQYF.

This clonotype was counted once. Mismatch with germline at one junction end may stem from a read error. This chain connects TRBV24-1 to TRBJ2-1; 7 nucleotides match TRBD2. This CDR3 comprises 17 residues. Germline V gene data show CDR1 as KGHDR and CDR2 as SFDVKD. The CDR3 bases are TGTGCCACCAGTGCGAGCCCCGGGGGGAGCTCTTACAATGATCAGTTCTTC. It specifies CATSASPGGSSYNDQFF.

The chain joins TRBV28 to TRBJ2-3; TRBD2 matches at 8 bases. The V segment lost 1 base and the J segment 2 bases; nucleotides outside the gene matches: 8. Germline CDR1 is MDHEN and CDR2 is SYDVKM. The CDR3 consists of 17 residues. CDR3 sequence reads: CASSLYASGRDTDTQYF. CDR3 nucleotide sequence: TGTGCCAGCAGTTTATATGCCAGCGGGAGAGACACAGATACGCAGTATTTT.

As concerns this clonotype: One end of the junction fails to match germline, which may point to a read error. The chain links TRBV20-1 to TRBJ2-3; the match to TRBD2 covers 8 bases. The V gene's germline CDR1 is DFQATT and CDR2 SNEGSKA (reference sequence). The CDR3 extends over 16 amino acids. As DNA, the CDR3 is TGCAGTGCTAGGGTAATAGCGGGAAGCCGCACAGGTACGCAGTATTTT. Translation: CSARVIAGSRTGTQYF.

The genes are TRBV20-1 and TRBJ2-5; maybe TRBD1 (6 bases). Germline CDR1 is DFQATT and CDR2 is SNEGSKA (reference sequence). Trimming stripped 6 bases from V and 3 bases from J, with 14 bases between. The CDR3 totals 13 residues. The CDR3 region is CSAKKSGEETQYF. The CDR3 coding sequence is TGCAGTGCCAAGAAATCAGGGGAAGAGACCCAGTACTTC.

The table lists this clonotype with a few counts. The chain couples TRBV7-9 to TRBJ2-3, with D possibly being TRBD2 (6 bases). This CDR3 is built from 15 residues. The germline V gene encodes CDR1 SEHNR and CDR2 FQNEAQ (reference sequence). V was pared by 5 bases and J by 0 bases, with 12 bases between. The chain's CDR3 is CASSLTGTSTDTQYF. The CDR3 region has the DNA TGTGCCAGCAGCCTGACGGGGACTAGCACAGATACGCAGTATTTT.

The sample holds a few counts of this clonotype. The CDR3 sequence: CSVHSTGSPADTQYF. The CDR3 DNA reads TGCAGCGTCCACTCTACAGGGTCTCCGGCAGATACGCAGTATTTT. The V call is TRBV29-1, the J call TRBJ2-3; D might be TRBD1 (6 bases). The CDR3 contains 15 residues. The germline V and J ends were trimmed by 6 bases and 4 bases, with 20 bases remaining between them. CDR1 SQVTM and CDR2 ANQGSEA come from the germline V gene.

This clonotype was counted ten times or more. The V call is TRBV28, the J call TRBJ2-7; D is unclear. The CDR3 sequence is 11 residues long. CDR1 MDHEN and CDR2 SYDVKM come from the germline V gene. V shed 4 bases and J shed 4 bases, with 5 bases lying between them. The CDR3 reads CASSWLYEQYF. As DNA, the CDR3 is TGTGCCAGCAGTTGGTTATACGAGCAGTACTTC.

This clonotype was counted a few times. V usage is TRBV7-2 and J usage is TRBJ2-1; TRBD1 is a possible D gene (6 bases). Between the trimmed V and J ends, which lost 4 bases and 6 bases, there was a span of 16 bases. CDR1 and CDR2 from the germline V gene are SGHTA and FQGNSA. The CDR3 has 15 amino acids. The CDR3 loop reads CASSSHQGTSNEQFF. The CDR3 coding sequence is TGTGCCAGCAGCTCCCACCAGGGGACAAGCAATGAGCAGTTCTTC.

The chain employs TRBV4-2 and TRBJ1-5; D perhaps matches TRBD1 (6 bases). V gave up 6 bases and J gave up 5 bases, with 20 bases separating them. The CDR3 spans 16 residues. The germline gives CDR1 LGHNA, CDR2 YNFKEQ. CDR3 in DNA: TGTGCCAGCAGTAAAAGGGGGGGATTAGGCGATCAGCCCCAGCATTTT. Translating gives CASSKRGGLGDQPQHF.

A note on this clonotype: In this CDR3 the conserved last residue, phenylalanine or tryptophan, is missing, so a read error is likely. V and J are TRBV7-9 and TRBJ2-7; the D gene is possibly TRBD1 (6 bases). CDR1 and CDR2 from the germline V gene are SEHNR and FQNEAQ (reference sequence). V lost 5 bases to trimming and J lost 4 bases, with 15 bases between them. CDR3 length: 14 amino acids. CDR3 sequence reads: CASSPGQSPYEQYS. The CDR3 nucleotides are TGTGCCAGCAGCCCTGGACAGAGTCCATACGAGCAGTACTCC.

This clonotype has at least ten counts. V is TRBV28 and J is TRBJ2-7, with no clear D. The CDR3 is 12 residues long. V shed 3 bases and J shed 0 bases, with 3 bases lying between them. Per the germline V gene, CDR1 is MDHEN and CDR2 is SYDVKM. DNA of the CDR3: TGTGCCAGCAGTTTGAGCTCCTACGAGCAGTACTTC. It yields the protein CASSLSSYEQYF.

In its sample, this clonotype was seen many times. This chain connects TRBV27 to TRBJ1-1; the match to TRBD1 covers 12 bases. The CDR3 loop spans 14 amino acids. The germline gives CDR1 MNHEY, CDR2 SMNVEV (reference sequence). J lost 4 bases, V lost 5 bases, and 2 bases had no gene match. The CDR3 sequence is CASSGDRGLTEAFF. The DNA for the CDR3 is TGTGCCAGCAGTGGGGACAGGGGGCTCACTGAAGCTTTCTTT.

This clonotype occurred a few times. V is TRBV6-2 or TRBV6-3 and J is TRBJ2-7; 7 bases match TRBD1. The V gene's germline CDR1 is MNHEY and CDR2 SVGEGT. The J segment lost 2 bases and the V segment lost 7 bases, leaving 11 bases of the junction unmatched. There are 15 residues in the CDR3. The CDR3 protein is CASKGATSMPYEQYF. For the CDR3, the DNA is TGTGCCAGCAAGGGGGCGACTTCGATGCCCTACGAGCAGTACTTC.